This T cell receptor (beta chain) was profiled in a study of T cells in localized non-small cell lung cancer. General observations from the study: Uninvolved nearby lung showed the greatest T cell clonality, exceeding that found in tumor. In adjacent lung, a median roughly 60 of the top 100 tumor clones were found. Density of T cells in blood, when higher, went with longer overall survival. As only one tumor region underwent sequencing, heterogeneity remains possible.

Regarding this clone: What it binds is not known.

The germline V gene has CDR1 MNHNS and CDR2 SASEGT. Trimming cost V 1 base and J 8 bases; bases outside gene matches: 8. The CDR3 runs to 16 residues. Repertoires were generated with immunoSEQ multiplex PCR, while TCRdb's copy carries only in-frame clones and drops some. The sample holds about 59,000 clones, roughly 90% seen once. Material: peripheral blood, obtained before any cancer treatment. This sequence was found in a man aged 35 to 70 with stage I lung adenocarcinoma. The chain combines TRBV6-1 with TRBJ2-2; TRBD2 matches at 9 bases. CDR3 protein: CASSEEEAGGKGELFF. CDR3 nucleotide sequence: TGTGCCAGCAGTGAAGAAGAAGCGGGAGGAAAGGGGGAGCTGTTTTTT.